The clone carrying this T cell receptor beta chain was picked up a small number of times. The entirety of the isolated RNA underwent reverse transcription, so expressed TCRB transcripts were sequenced. Only in-frame clones appear in the TCRdb table, and some are missing; sequencing was by immunoSEQ multiplex PCR. Of fewer than 500,000 clones listed, 14% are singletons. Naive, central memory, regulatory and stem cell-like memory cells within the CD4+ compartment were sorted using CD45RO/CCR7/CD25/CD127/CD95/CD27. Purity above 95% was achieved in all sorted populations. The CDR3 is 15 residues long. Germline V gene sequence: CDR1 SGHNT, CDR2 YENEEA. V lost 3 bases and J lost 7; bases outside the gene matches: 9. The sample is drawn from a study of beta chain features in type 1 diabetes.

The sequenced sample was naive CD4+ T cells from blood. The chain links TRBV11-3 to TRBJ2-1, with TRBD2 matching 7 bases. This TCR was sampled from a man aged 25 to 40 in good health. The chain's CDR3 is CASSLMWLAENEQFF. The CDR3 DNA is TGTGCCAGCAGCTTGATGTGGCTAGCGGAGAATGAGCAGTTCTTC.